This TCR beta chain appears in the sequencing data of a study of identifying expanded T cells in peripheral blood. Points on this clone: Its target is unknown.

The CDR3 runs 15 residues. Germline V gene data show CDR1 as SEHNR and CDR2 as FQNEAQ (reference sequence). V was cut by 5 bases and J by 6 bases, with 20 bases left in between. Healthy donors had no documented immune events, such as infections, while sampled. Study results and caveats: Approximately 1.2 clones differed between technical replicates, versus about 15 and 19 over time. Across healthy donors, higher total template counts meant significantly greater two-week count variance.

Data came from immunoSEQ multiplex PCR; TCRdb stores just in-frame clones and leaves some out. In the table there are tens of thousands of clones, more than 75% of which are singletons. The clonotype comes from a person aged 18-70 years in good health. The rearrangement uses TRBV7-9 and TRBJ2-7, with D tentatively TRBD2 (6 bases). Sequencing was performed on blood. DNA of the CDR3: TGTGCCAGCAGCCCTTCGACCTTTGGGCGGGGCGAGCAGTACTTC. Translating gives CASSPSTFGRGEQYF.